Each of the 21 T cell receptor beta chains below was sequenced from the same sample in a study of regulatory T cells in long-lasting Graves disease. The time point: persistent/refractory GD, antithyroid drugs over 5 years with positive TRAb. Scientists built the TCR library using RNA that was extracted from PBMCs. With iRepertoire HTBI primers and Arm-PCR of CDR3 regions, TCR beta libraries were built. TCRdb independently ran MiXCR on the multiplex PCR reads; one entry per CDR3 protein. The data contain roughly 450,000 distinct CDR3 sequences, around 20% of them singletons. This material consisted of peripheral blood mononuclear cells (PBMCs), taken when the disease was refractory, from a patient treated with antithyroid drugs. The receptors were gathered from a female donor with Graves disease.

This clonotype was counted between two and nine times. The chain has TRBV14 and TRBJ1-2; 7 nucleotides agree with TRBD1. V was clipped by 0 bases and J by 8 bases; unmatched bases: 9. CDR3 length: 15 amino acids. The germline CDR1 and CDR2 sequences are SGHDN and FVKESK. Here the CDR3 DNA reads TGTGCCAGCAGCCAAGATCTCAGGGGACAGAGCGGCTACACCTTC. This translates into CASSQDLRGQSGYTF.

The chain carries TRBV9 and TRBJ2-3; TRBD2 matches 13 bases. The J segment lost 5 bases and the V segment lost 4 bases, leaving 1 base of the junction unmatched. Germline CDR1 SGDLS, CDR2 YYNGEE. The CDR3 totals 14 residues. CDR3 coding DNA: TGTGCCAGCAGCCGACTAGCGGGAGGAGATACGCAGTATTTT. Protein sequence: CASSRLAGGDTQYF.

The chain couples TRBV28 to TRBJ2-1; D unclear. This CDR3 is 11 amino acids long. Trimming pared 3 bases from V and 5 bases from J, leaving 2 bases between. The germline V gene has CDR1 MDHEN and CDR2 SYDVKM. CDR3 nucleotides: TGTGCCAGCAGTTTCCACAATGAGCAGTTCTTC. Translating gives CASSFHNEQFF. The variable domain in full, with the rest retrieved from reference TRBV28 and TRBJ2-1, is DVKVTQSSRYLVKRTGEKVFLECVQDMDHENMFWYRQDPGLGLRLIYFSYDVKMKEKGDIPEGYSVSREKKERFSLILESASTNQTSMYLCASSFHNEQFFGPGTRLTVL.

The CDR3: CASSPGVGDSYEQYF. The CDR3 bases are TGTGCCAGCAGTCCCGGCGTGGGAGATTCCTACGAGCAGTACTTC. The rearrangement joins TRBV5-4 to TRBJ2-7; D may be TRBD2 (5 bases). Germline-derived CDR1 and CDR2 are SGHNT and YYREEE (reference sequence). This CDR3 has 15 residues. V dropped 5 bases and J dropped 1 base, with 16 bases sitting between them. The variable domain in full, completed from reference TRBV5-4 and TRBJ2-7, reads ETGVTQSPTHLIKTRGQQVTLRCSSQSGHNTVSWYQQALGQGPQFIFQYYREEENGRGNFPPRFSGLQFPNYSSELNVNALELDDSALYLCASSPGVGDSYEQYFGPGTRLTVT.

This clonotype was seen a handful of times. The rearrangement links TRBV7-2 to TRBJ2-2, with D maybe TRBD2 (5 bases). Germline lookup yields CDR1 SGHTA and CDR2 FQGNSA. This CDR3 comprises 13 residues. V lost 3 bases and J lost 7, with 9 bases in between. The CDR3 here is CASSLEADGELFF. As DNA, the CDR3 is TGTGCCAGCAGCTTGGAAGCGGACGGGGAGCTGTTTTTT. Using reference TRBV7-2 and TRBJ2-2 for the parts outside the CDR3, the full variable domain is GAGVSQSPSNKVTEKGKDVELRCDPISGHTALYWYRQSLGQGLEFLIYFQGNSAPDKSGLPSDRFSAERTGGSVSTLTIQRTQQEDSAVYLCASSLEADGELFFGEGSRLTVL.

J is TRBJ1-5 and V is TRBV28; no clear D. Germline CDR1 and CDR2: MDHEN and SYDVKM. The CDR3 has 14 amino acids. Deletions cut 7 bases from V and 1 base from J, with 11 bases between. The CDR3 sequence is CASKEGRSNQPQHF. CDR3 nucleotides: TGTGCCAGCAAGGAAGGGAGGAGCAATCAGCCCCAGCATTTT.

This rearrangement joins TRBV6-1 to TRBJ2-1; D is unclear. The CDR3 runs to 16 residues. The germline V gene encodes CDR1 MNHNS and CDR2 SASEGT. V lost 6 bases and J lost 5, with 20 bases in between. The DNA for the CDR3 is TGTGCCAGCAGGGGTAGGACCGAGCCTTTCCACAATGAGCAGTTCTTC. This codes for CASRGRTEPFHNEQFF.

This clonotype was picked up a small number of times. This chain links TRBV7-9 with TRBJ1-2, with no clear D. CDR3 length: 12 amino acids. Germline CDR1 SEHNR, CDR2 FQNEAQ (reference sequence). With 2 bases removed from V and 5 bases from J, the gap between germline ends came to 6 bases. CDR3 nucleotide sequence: TGTGCCAGCAGCTTAACTGAGTATGGCTACACCTTC. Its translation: CASSLTEYGYTF.

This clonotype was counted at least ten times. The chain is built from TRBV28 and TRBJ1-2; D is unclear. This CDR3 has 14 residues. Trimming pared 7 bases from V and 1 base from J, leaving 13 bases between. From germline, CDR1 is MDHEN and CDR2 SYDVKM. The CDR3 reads CASIPRGVNYGYTF. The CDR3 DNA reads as TGTGCCAGCATTCCCCGCGGGGTTAACTATGGCTACACCTTC.

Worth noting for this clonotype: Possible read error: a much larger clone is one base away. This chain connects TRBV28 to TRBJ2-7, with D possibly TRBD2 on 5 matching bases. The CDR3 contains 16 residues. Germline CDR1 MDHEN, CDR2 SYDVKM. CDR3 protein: CASSLSLSGLQYGQYF. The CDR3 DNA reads TGTGCCAGCAGTTTATCCCTCAGTGGACTTCAGTACGGGCAGTACTTC.

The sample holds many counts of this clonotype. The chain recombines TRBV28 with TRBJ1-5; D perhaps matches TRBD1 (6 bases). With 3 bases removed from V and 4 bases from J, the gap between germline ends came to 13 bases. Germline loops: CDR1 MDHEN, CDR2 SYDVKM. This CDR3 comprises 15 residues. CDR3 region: CASSFSRGPNQPQHF. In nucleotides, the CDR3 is TGTGCCAGCAGTTTTTCCAGGGGCCCGAATCAGCCCCAGCATTTT.

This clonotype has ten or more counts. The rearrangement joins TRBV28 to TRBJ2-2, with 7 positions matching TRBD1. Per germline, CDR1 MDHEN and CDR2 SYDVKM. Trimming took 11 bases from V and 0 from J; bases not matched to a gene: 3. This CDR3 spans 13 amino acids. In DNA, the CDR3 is TGTGCCGAGGGGACAGCGAACACCGGGGAGCTGTTTTTT. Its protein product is CAEGTANTGELFF.

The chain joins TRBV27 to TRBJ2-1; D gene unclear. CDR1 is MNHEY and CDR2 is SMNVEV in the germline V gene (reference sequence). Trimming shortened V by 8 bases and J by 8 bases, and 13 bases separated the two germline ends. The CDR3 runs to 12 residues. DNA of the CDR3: TGTGCCAGCTTTTCGGCTTCATATGAGCAGTTCTTC. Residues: CASFSASYEQFF.

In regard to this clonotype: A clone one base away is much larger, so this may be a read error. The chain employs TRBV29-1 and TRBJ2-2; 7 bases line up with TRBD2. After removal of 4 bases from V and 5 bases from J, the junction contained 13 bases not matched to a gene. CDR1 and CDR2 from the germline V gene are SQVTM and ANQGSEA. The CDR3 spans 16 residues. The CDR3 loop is CSVAGLTGGKTGELFF. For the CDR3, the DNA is TGCAGCGTTGCGGGGCTCACCGGGGGGAAGACCGGGGAGCTGTTTTTT.

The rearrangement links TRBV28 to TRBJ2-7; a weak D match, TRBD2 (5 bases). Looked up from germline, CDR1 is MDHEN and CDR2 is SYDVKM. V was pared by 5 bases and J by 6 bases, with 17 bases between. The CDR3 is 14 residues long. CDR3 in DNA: TGTGCCAGCAGTCCCATAGGTGGAGGCTCCGAGCAGTACTTC. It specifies CASSPIGGGSEQYF.

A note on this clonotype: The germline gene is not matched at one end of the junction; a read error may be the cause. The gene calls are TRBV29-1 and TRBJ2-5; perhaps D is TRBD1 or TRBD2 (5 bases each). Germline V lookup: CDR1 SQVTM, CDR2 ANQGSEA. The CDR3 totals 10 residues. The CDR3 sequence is CSVVYGTRYF. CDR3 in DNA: TGCAGCGTTGTTTACGGGACCCGGTACTTC.

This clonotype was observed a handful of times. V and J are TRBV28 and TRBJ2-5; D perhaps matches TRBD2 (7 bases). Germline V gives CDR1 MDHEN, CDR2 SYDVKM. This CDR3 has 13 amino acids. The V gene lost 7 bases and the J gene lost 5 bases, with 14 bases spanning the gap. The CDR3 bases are TGTGCCAGCACCGGGGGGCGCAGGGAGACCCAGTACTTC. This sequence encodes CASTGGRRETQYF.

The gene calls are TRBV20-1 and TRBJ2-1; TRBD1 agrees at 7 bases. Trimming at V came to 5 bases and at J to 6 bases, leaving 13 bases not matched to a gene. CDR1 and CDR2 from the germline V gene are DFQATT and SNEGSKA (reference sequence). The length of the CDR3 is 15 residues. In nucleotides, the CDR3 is TGCAGTGCTTTTAAGACAGGGAAGGTTAGCAATGAGCAGTTCTTC. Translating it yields CSAFKTGKVSNEQFF.

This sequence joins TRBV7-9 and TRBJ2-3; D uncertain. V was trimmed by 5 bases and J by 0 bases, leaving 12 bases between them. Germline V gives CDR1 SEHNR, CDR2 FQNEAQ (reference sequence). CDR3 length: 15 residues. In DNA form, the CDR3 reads TGTGCCAGCAGCCCGACGATGGGTAGCACAGATACGCAGTATTTT. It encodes CASSPTMGSTDTQYF.

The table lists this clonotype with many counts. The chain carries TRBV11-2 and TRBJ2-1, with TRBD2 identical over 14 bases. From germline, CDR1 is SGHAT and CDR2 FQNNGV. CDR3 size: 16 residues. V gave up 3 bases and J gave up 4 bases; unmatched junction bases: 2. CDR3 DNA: TGTGCCAGCAGCTTGAGACTAGCGGGAGGGTACAATGAGCAGTTCTTC. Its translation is CASSLRLAGGYNEQFF.

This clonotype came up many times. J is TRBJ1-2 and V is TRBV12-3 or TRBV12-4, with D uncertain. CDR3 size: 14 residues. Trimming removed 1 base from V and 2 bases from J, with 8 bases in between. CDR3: CASSLGFLNYGYTF. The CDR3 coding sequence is TGTGCCAGCAGTTTAGGGTTCTTGAACTATGGCTACACCTTC.